Included here is one T cell receptor (beta chain) sequence, with context. The record originates from a study of cytomegalovirus exposure and HLA in healthy donors. The CDR3 has 16 amino acids. The germline V and J ends were trimmed by 0 bases and 0 bases, with 10 bases remaining between them. CDR1 is SGHDT, CDR2 YYEEEE, per germline. It was with 60 Vbeta and 13 Jbeta primers that the PCR ran. Profiled with immunoSEQ multiplex PCR; TCRdb holds only in-frame clones, not every one. Counted here are about 160,000 clones, around nine tenths occurring once; the ten biggest clones make up more than 0.7%. The receptor was isolated from a woman in her 30s in good health and CMV-seronegative. Sequenced sample: PBMCs. The gene calls are TRBV5-6 and TRBJ1-5; possibly TRBD1 for D (6 bases). The CDR3: CASSLARGASNQPQHF. CDR3 nucleotide sequence: TGTGCCAGCAGCTTGGCGCGGGGGGCTAGCAATCAGCCCCAGCATTTT.